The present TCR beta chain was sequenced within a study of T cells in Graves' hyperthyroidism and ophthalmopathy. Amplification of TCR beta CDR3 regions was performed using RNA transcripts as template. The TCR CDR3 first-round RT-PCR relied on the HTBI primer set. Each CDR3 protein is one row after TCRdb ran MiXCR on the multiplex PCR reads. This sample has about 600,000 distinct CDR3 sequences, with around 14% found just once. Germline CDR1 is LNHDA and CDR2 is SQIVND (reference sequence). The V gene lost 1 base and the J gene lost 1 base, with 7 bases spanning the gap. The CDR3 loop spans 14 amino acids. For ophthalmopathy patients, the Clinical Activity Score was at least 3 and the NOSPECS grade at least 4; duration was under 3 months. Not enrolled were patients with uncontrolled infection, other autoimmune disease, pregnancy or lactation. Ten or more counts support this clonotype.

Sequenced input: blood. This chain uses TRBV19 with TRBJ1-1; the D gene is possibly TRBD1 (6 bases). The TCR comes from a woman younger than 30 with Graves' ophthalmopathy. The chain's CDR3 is CASSIGGGNTEAFF. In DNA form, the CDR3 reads TGTGCCAGTAGTATAGGAGGGGGGAACACTGAAGCTTTCTTT.